This T cell receptor beta chain was captured in a study of CD8 T cells in ankylosing spondylitis. The TCR beta libraries were generated through quantitative 5'-RACE incorporating molecular barcodes. MiXCR was run by TCRdb on the 5' RACE reads, yielding one entry per CDR3 protein. Of about 160,000 distinct CDR3 sequences listed, around 9.6% were seen once; the top ten hold less than 15%. There are 15 residues in the CDR3. Per the germline V gene, CDR1 is SGHDT and CDR2 is YYEEEE. Trimming cost V 2 bases and J 3 bases, with 12 bases left between them. This clonotype was seen a handful of times. Its antigen is unidentified. Study observations and caveats: The disease-linked clones had a CD8+ phenotype and low blood frequencies. For ankylosing spondylitis blood, a TCR beta motif of seven to nine highly homologous variants appeared characteristic. Significantly higher representation of disease-linked clones was reported for matched ankylosing spondylitis synovial fluid.

This sequence originates from a female donor with ankylosing spondylitis or in good health (not recorded which). This rearrangement joins TRBV5-6 to TRBJ2-1; tentatively, D is TRBD2 (6 bases). Sequencing input: blood, either unsorted or a sorted T cell fraction (not recorded which). The CDR3 here is CASSFPGLDYNEQFF. The CDR3 region has the DNA TGTGCCAGCAGCTTTCCGGGACTGGACTACAATGAGCAGTTCTTC.